This paragraph covers one T cell receptor beta chain sequence. Its cognate antigen is unknown. The germline V gene has CDR1 KGHDR and CDR2 SFDVKD. Trimming took 2 bases from V and 2 from J, leaving 8 bases between them. CDR3 length: 14 residues. TCRdb ran MiXCR on the reads and lists one entry per CDR3 protein. This table has a few hundred thousand distinct CDR3 sequences, roughly 15% appearing once. This sample is drawn from a study of T cell repertoires in cytomegalovirus infection. About the research overall: Evidence of both CMV infection and a matching HLA type came from public TCR beta signatures.

Points from the study as a whole: Individuals carrying CMV plus the relevant HLA were identified by cumulative frequency of public TCR beta families.

This receptor was obtained from a human donor in good health (CMV status not recorded). Some clones in this sample may be carry-over from other donors' samples. Sequenced input: PBMCs. The chain combines TRBV24-1 with TRBJ1-2; the D is unclear. The CDR3 sequence is CATSDSRTNYGYTF. The CDR3, as DNA: TGTGCCACCAGTGATTCGAGGACGAACTATGGCTACACCTTC.